This entry lists 28 T cell receptor beta chains sequenced from one sample in a study of cytomegalovirus exposure and HLA in healthy donors. With 60 Vbeta and 13 Jbeta primers, the PCR was carried out. Sequencing used immunoSEQ multiplex PCR; TCRdb keeps in-frame clones, though not all of them. The sample includes approximately 120,000 clones, about 79% seen only once; the top ten take over 2.5%. Sequenced input: PBMCs. These receptors all stem from a woman aged 45-65 years in good health and CMV-seronegative.

The chain employs TRBV7-3 and TRBJ2-1; D unclear. Looked up from germline, CDR1 is SGHTA and CDR2 is FQGTGA. Trimming took off 1 base at V and 5 bases at J, with 6 bases between the two ends. The length of the CDR3 is 13 residues. Here the CDR3 DNA reads TGTGCCAGCAGCTTAAGGCCAGACAATGAGCAGTTCTTC. Its translation is CASSLRPDNEQFF.

The chain carries TRBV5-6 and TRBJ2-7, with D possibly TRBD2 on 5 matching bases. The germline CDR1 and CDR2 sequences are SGHDT and YYEEEE. The germline V and J ends were trimmed by 2 bases and 2 bases, with 11 bases remaining between them. The CDR3 has 14 amino acids. In nucleotides, the CDR3 is TGTGCCAGCAGCTTTATCGGCGGGCCCTACGAGCAGTACTTC. Translated, it gives CASSFIGGPYEQYF.

Concerning this clone: A read error may account for a junction end that differs from germline. V usage is TRBV7-9 and J usage is TRBJ1-4; TRBD1 matches at 9 bases. Germline V gene data show CDR1 as SEHNR and CDR2 as FQNEAQ (reference sequence). The CDR3 consists of 16 residues. The CDR3 DNA follows: TGTTCCAGCAGCATCATCCCCGGGACAGGGAATGAAAAACTGTTTTTT. It is translated as CSSSIIPGTGNEKLFF.

This clone occurred once. This chain uses TRBV5-8 with TRBJ1-2; D remains unclear. V was clipped by 1 base and J by 4 bases, with 5 bases between them. The germline gives CDR1 SGHTS, CDR2 YDEGEE. This CDR3 has 12 amino acids. The CDR3: CASSLTAYGYTF. For the CDR3, the DNA is TGTGCCAGCAGCTTGACAGCCTATGGCTACACCTTC.

The chain has TRBV30 and TRBJ2-7, with D unresolved. Germline CDR1 and CDR2: GTSNPN and SVGIG (reference sequence). CDR3 length: 13 amino acids. V lost 2 bases and J lost 1, with 9 bases in between. DNA for the CDR3: TGTGCCTGGAGTCCTGCTGAGTCCTACGAGCAGTACTTC. It translates to CAWSPAESYEQYF.

The chain carries TRBV27 and TRBJ2-1, with D hard to call. CDR3 length: 14 amino acids. Germline values: CDR1 MNHEY, CDR2 SMNVEV (reference sequence). The germline V and J ends were trimmed by 2 bases and 0 bases, with 5 bases remaining between them. The CDR3 here is CASSLAGSYNEQFF. The CDR3 nucleotides are TGTGCCAGCAGTTTAGCAGGCTCCTACAATGAGCAGTTCTTC.

The chain employs TRBV6-5 and TRBJ1-2; 9 bases line up with TRBD1. The CDR3 spans 15 residues. Germline V lookup: CDR1 MNHEY, CDR2 SVGAGI. Germline trimming cut 10 bases from V and 7 bases from J; bases unmatched to any gene: 16. The CDR3 coding sequence is TGTGCCACCCGGGACAGGGCCCCCTCAGCGGGTGGCTACACCTTC. Amino acids: CATRDRAPSAGGYTF.

Only a few counts were recorded for this clone. The rearrangement uses TRBV23-1 and TRBJ2-7; D may be TRBD2 (5 bases). TRBV23-1 is sorted into the ORF group, with uncertain function. This CDR3 region has 14 residues. V lost 9 bases and J lost 2, with 17 bases in between. CDR3 region: CASQVWRVTYEQYF. DNA of the CDR3: TGCGCCAGTCAAGTATGGCGGGTTACCTACGAGCAGTACTTC.

The chain combines TRBV11-1 with TRBJ1-1, with D perhaps TRBD1 (5 bases). Germline lookup yields CDR1 SGHAT and CDR2 FQDESV (reference sequence). The ends were cut back, 4 bases at V and 1 base at J, with 7 bases in the middle. This CDR3 has 13 amino acids. CDR3 bases: TGTGCCAGCAGCTGGGGGGAGAACACTGAAGCTTTCTTT. Protein product: CASSWGENTEAFF.

This clone was seen a few times. The chain employs TRBV7-2 and TRBJ2-7; 10 bases are shared with TRBD2. The CDR3 sequence is 17 residues long. J gave up 3 bases and V 3 bases, and 11 bases lay outside the gene matches. CDR1 is SGHTA and CDR2 is FQGNSA in the germline V gene. The CDR3, as DNA: TGTGCCAGCAGCTTTAAGATCAGCGGGAGGGTTAGCTACGAGCAGTACTTC. It codes for CASSFKISGRVSYEQYF.

The chain recombines TRBV29-1 with TRBJ2-5; D not resolved. The CDR3 has 11 amino acids. Looked up from germline, CDR1 is SQVTM and CDR2 is ANQGSEA. Trimming stripped 8 bases from V and 2 bases from J, with 9 bases between. The CDR3 DNA reads TGCAGCACGGTGCCTCAAGAGACCCAGTACTTC. Protein product: CSTVPQETQYF.

The V and J genes are TRBV27 and TRBJ2-1, with D tentatively TRBD1 (6 bases). V was pared by 10 bases and J by 8 bases, with 12 bases between. CDR3 length: 11 amino acids. Germline V gene sequence: CDR1 MNHEY, CDR2 SMNVEV (reference sequence). The CDR3 bases are TGTGCCAACAACAACAGGGATGAGCAGTTCTTC. Residues: CANNNRDEQFF.

This clone was picked up a small number of times. The rearrangement joins TRBV19 to TRBJ1-5; possible D gene TRBD1, 6 bases. The CDR3 is 15 residues long. Germline V gives CDR1 LNHDA, CDR2 SQIVND (reference sequence). V was shortened by 4 bases and J by 6 bases, with 16 bases between the two germline ends. The CDR3 loop reads CASSTALDRSQPQHF. In DNA form, the CDR3 reads TGTGCCAGTAGTACGGCTTTGGACAGATCTCAGCCCCAGCATTTT.

The chain is built from TRBV11-3 and TRBJ2-3; the match to TRBD2 covers 12 bases. J was trimmed by 4 bases and V by 5 bases; bases with no gene match: 7. The CDR3 has 16 amino acids. CDR1 and CDR2 (germline): SGHNT, YENEEA. The CDR3 here is CASSRGTSGRSDTQYF. In nucleotides, the CDR3 is TGTGCCAGCAGCCGCGGCACTAGCGGGAGGTCAGATACGCAGTATTTT.

The chain has TRBV27 and TRBJ2-1; 7 nucleotides line up with TRBD2. V lost 8 bases, J lost 4 bases, and 5 bases stayed unmatched. There are 13 residues in the CDR3. The germline CDR1 and CDR2 sequences are MNHEY and SMNVEV (reference sequence). CDR3 region: CASGGGNYNEQFF. DNA of the CDR3: TGTGCCAGCGGGGGGGGAAATTACAATGAGCAGTTCTTC.

This chain links TRBV4-2 with TRBJ2-3, with TRBD2 as a possible D gene (6 bases). Germline CDR1 reads LGHNA; CDR2 reads YNFKEQ. The V end lost 0 bases, the J end lost 1 base, and 11 bases lay between the germline ends. The CDR3 is 16 residues long. CDR3 residues: CASSQDAGSRTDTQYF. The CDR3 nucleotides are TGTGCCAGCAGCCAAGATGCCGGGAGTCGCACAGATACGCAGTATTTT.

The chain employs TRBV2 and TRBJ1-1; D is ambiguous. The V end was cut by 6 bases, the J end by 0 bases, with 11 bases between. CDR1 is SNHLY, CDR2 FYNNEI, per germline. The CDR3 has 14 residues. Written as DNA, the CDR3 is TGTGCCAGCAGCTCAGGACTGATGAACACTGAAGCTTTCTTT. Residues: CASSSGLMNTEAFF.

The genes are TRBV7-2 and TRBJ2-3, with 7 nucleotides matching TRBD2. Germline V gene lookup returns CDR1 SGHTA and CDR2 FQGNSA. This CDR3 spans 15 amino acids. V shed 8 bases and J 5 bases; nucleotides not matched to a gene: 13. The chain's CDR3 is CASRAVAGVIDTQYF. In nucleotides, the CDR3 is TGTGCCAGCCGGGCCGTGGCGGGAGTAATAGATACGCAGTATTTT.

The V gene is TRBV5-5, the J gene TRBJ1-5; 9 bases are a match to TRBD1. CDR1 and CDR2 from the germline V gene are SGHKS and YYEKEE (reference sequence). V lost 0 bases to trimming and J lost 1 base; unmatched junction nucleotides: 5. The length of the CDR3 is 17 residues. Here the CDR3 reads CASSLATGGGSNQPQHF. In nucleotides, the CDR3 is TGTGCCAGCAGCTTGGCCACAGGGGGCGGAAGCAATCAGCCCCAGCATTTT.

The table lists this clone with a few counts. The genes are TRBV28 and TRBJ1-2; D gene ambiguous. The CDR3 totals 15 residues. Per the germline V gene, CDR1 is MDHEN and CDR2 is SYDVKM. V gave up 2 bases and J gave up 3 bases, with 13 bases separating them. The CDR3 is CASSLPQATYYGYTF. CDR3 sequence (DNA): TGTGCCAGCAGTTTACCGCAGGCAACCTACTATGGCTACACCTTC.

The J gene is TRBJ2-7, the V gene TRBV7-3; TRBD1 matches 10 bases. This CDR3 is 15 amino acids long. V was pared by 1 base and J by 2 bases, with 2 bases of the junction left unmatched. Germline-derived CDR1 and CDR2 are SGHTA and FQGTGA. The CDR3 sequence is CASSLMGTGAYEQYF. Written as DNA, the CDR3 is TGTGCCAGCAGCTTAATGGGGACAGGGGCCTACGAGCAGTACTTC.

The rearrangement uses TRBV4-3 and TRBJ2-4; TRBD2 is a possible D gene (5 bases). Trimming left V 2 bases short and J 8 bases short, with 22 bases between. Germline values: CDR1 LGHNA, CDR2 YSLEER. The CDR3 sequence is 17 residues long. CDR3 amino acids: CASSQHWGYGGQDIQYF. The CDR3 DNA follows: TGCGCCAGCAGCCAACATTGGGGTTACGGCGGGCAGGACATTCAGTACTTC.

This clone was seen more than once but under ten times. The gene calls are TRBV5-6 and TRBJ2-7, with 10 nucleotides matching TRBD2. CDR3 size: 16 residues. The germline CDR1 and CDR2 sequences are SGHDT and YYEEEE. J was trimmed by 4 bases and V by 2 bases; bases with no gene match: 9. The CDR3 spells CASSLPAGGPYYEQYF. The CDR3 coding sequence is TGTGCCAGCAGCTTACCAGCGGGAGGGCCGTATTACGAGCAGTACTTC. Full variable domain (outside the CDR3, taken from reference TRBV5-6 and TRBJ2-7): DAGVTQSPTHLIKTRGQQVTLRCSPKSGHDTVSWYQQALGQGPQFIFQYYEEEERQRGNFPDRFSGHQFPNYSSELNVNALLLGDSALYLCASSLPAGGPYYEQYFGPGTRLTVT.

This rearrangement joins TRBV13 to TRBJ1-1; tentatively, D is TRBD1 (5 bases). CDR1 and CDR2 from the germline V gene are PRHDT and FYEKMQ (reference sequence). The CDR3 contains 11 residues. V was cut by 6 bases and J by 6 bases, with 8 bases left in between. The CDR3 loop is CASSQTAEAFF. As DNA, the CDR3 is TGTGCCAGCAGTCAGACAGCTGAAGCTTTCTTT.

V and J are TRBV30 and TRBJ2-1, with D possibly matching TRBD2 (5 bases). With 1 base removed from V and 10 bases from J, the gap between germline ends came to 11 bases. This CDR3 has 12 residues. The germline CDR1 and CDR2 sequences are GTSNPN and SVGIG (reference sequence). CDR3 sequence: CAWSGTFDEQFF. Written as DNA, the CDR3 is TGTGCCTGGAGTGGGACTTTCGACGAGCAGTTCTTC.

In its sample, this clone was seen a few times. The genes are TRBV7-2 and TRBJ2-2, with 8 bases lining up with TRBD1. The CDR3 is made up of 12 amino acids. CDR1 is SGHTA, CDR2 FQGNSA, per germline. After removal of 9 bases from V and 6 bases from J, the junction contained 3 bases not matched to a gene. The CDR3 loop is CARRQGSGELFF. As DNA, the CDR3 is TGTGCCAGAAGACAGGGGTCCGGGGAGCTGTTTTTT.

The rearrangement joins TRBV27 to TRBJ2-4; the match to TRBD1 covers 8 bases. CDR1 and CDR2 from the germline V gene are MNHEY and SMNVEV (reference sequence). The J segment lost 5 bases and the V segment lost 6 bases, leaving 15 bases of the junction unmatched. The CDR3 contains 17 residues. CDR3 sequence reads: CASRPDRGSAPENIQYF. In DNA, the CDR3 is TGTGCCAGCAGGCCTGACAGGGGCTCTGCACCCGAAAACATTCAGTACTTC.

The chain carries TRBV19 and TRBJ2-1; no reliable D call. This CDR3 region has 17 residues. V lost 2 bases, J lost 0 bases, and 14 bases lay in between. Per the germline V gene, CDR1 is LNHDA and CDR2 is SQIVND (reference sequence). CDR3 sequence: CASSINFQDTSYNEQFF. The CDR3 DNA sequence: TGTGCCAGTAGTATAAACTTTCAGGATACCTCCTACAATGAGCAGTTCTTC.